These 20 T cell receptor beta chains were all obtained from the same sample, sequenced in a study of OX40 agonist ivuxolimab in advanced cancers. TCRdb's table, derived via immunoSEQ multiplex PCR, lists solely in-frame clones and lacks some. The sample yields about 83,000 clones, 80% to 90% seen once. The sequencing here drew on CD4+ or CD8+ T cells sorted from blood, taken in a trial of the OX40 agonist ivuxolimab. The receptors shown here come from an adult with an advanced solid tumor such as melanoma, head and neck, liver or kidney cancer.

The genes are TRBV6-1 and TRBJ2-5; D unresolved. CDR1 and CDR2 from the germline V gene are MNHNS and SASEGT. This CDR3 comprises 13 residues. Trimming took off 6 bases at V and 2 bases at J, with 10 bases between the two ends. This chain's CDR3 is CASSVTVQETQYF. The CDR3 coding sequence is TGTGCCAGCAGCGTGACGGTTCAAGAGACCCAGTACTTC.

The chain uses TRBV28 and TRBJ1-5; no clear D. V gave up 1 base and J gave up 4 bases, with 8 bases separating them. This CDR3 is built from 14 residues. CDR1 and CDR2 (germline): MDHEN, SYDVKM. CDR3 sequence (DNA): TGTGCCAGCAGTTTATATGGTGTAAATCAGCCCCAGCATTTT. As protein: CASSLYGVNQPQHF.

This chain connects TRBV7-9 to TRBJ2-7; 7 positions agree with TRBD1. Per the germline V gene, CDR1 is SEHNR and CDR2 is FQNEAQ (reference sequence). The CDR3 extends over 13 amino acids. After removal of 5 bases from V and 5 bases from J, the junction contained 6 bases not matched to a gene. CDR3 sequence reads: CASSQTGLNEQYF. The CDR3 bases are TGTGCCAGCAGCCAGACAGGGTTGAACGAGCAGTACTTC.

There are a few counts of this clone. The chain employs TRBV6-6 and TRBJ2-3; 10 nucleotides match TRBD2. CDR1 MNHNY and CDR2 SVGAGI come from the germline V gene (reference sequence). V lost 5 bases and J lost 2; bases outside the gene matches: 7. The CDR3 is 16 amino acids. The CDR3 region has the DNA TGTGCCAGCAGTAGGGTAGCGGGGGGCCCCACAGATACGCAGTATTTT. This gives the protein CASSRVAGGPTDTQYF.

This clone was detected once. The chain has TRBV7-9 and TRBJ1-2; D remains ambiguous. Between the trimmed V and J ends, which lost 2 bases and 5 bases, there was a span of 9 bases. The V gene's germline CDR1 is SEHNR and CDR2 FQNEAQ (reference sequence). CDR3 size: 13 residues. CDR3 in amino acids: CASSLRVEYGYTF. CDR3 in DNA: TGTGCCAGCAGCTTAAGGGTCGAGTATGGCTACACCTTC.

The rearrangement uses TRBV6-1 and TRBJ1-2; unclear D gene. Germline CDR1 reads MNHNS; CDR2 reads SASEGT. The CDR3 sequence is 13 residues long. V was shortened by 0 bases and J by 4 bases, with 6 bases between the two germline ends. In DNA, the CDR3 is TGTGCCAGCAGTGAAGCGGCGGGCTATGGCTACACCTTC. Its protein is CASSEAAGYGYTF.

The V and J genes are TRBV19 and TRBJ1-2, with D unresolved. Trimming removed 3 bases at V and 6 bases at J, with 11 bases between. This CDR3 spans 13 amino acids. Germline V gene data show CDR1 as LNHDA and CDR2 as SQIVND (reference sequence). DNA of the CDR3: TGTGCCAGTAGTATTACGGCCTTTGATGGCTACACCTTC. Amino acid sequence: CASSITAFDGYTF.

The chain couples TRBV5-1 to TRBJ1-4, with a possible D match to TRBD1 (6 bases). This CDR3 comprises 16 residues. The germline V gene has CDR1 SGHRS and CDR2 YFSETQ. With 0 bases removed from V and 15 bases from J, the gap between germline ends came to 24 bases. CDR3 sequence reads: CASSLEPNTGPKGMFF. The DNA for the CDR3 is TGCGCCAGCAGCTTGGAACCGAATACAGGGCCTAAGGGGATGTTTTTT. Variable domain in full (rest from reference TRBV5-1 and TRBJ1-4): KAGVTQTPRYLIKTRGQQVTLSCSPISGHRSVSWYQQTPGQGLQFLFEYFSETQRNKGNFPGRFSGRQFSNSRSEMNVSTLELGDSALYLCASSLEPNTGPKGMFFGSGTQLSVL.

The V gene is TRBV19, the J gene TRBJ1-2; 9 bases line up with TRBD1. In germline, CDR1 is LNHDA, CDR2 SQIVND (reference sequence). The ends lost 7 bases at V and 2 bases at J; junction bases unmatched: 8. This CDR3 region has 15 residues. In nucleotides, the CDR3 is TGTGCCAGTACCCGACAGGGGGTACAAAACTATGGCTACACCTTC. Protein sequence: CASTRQGVQNYGYTF.

The chain couples TRBV30 to TRBJ2-5; the D gene is possibly TRBD2 (5 bases). The CDR3 consists of 14 residues. The ends were cut back, 2 bases at V and 4 bases at J, with 14 bases in the middle. The germline gives CDR1 GTSNPN, CDR2 SVGIG (reference sequence). Here the CDR3 reads CAWSRDAGGETQYF. CDR3 bases: TGTGCCTGGAGTCGAGACGCCGGAGGAGAGACCCAGTACTTC.

This chain links TRBV28 with TRBJ2-7; possibly TRBD1 for D (6 bases). V lost 8 bases, J lost 12 bases, and 14 bases lay in between. The CDR3 consists of 10 residues. In germline, CDR1 is MDHEN, CDR2 SYDVKM. CDR3 sequence (DNA): TGTGCCAGCGTATCAGGGGAATGGTACTTC. The encoded protein is CASVSGEWYF.

The chain joins TRBV2 to TRBJ2-5; the D call may be TRBD1 or TRBD2 (7 bases each). Per the germline V gene, CDR1 is SNHLY and CDR2 is FYNNEI. The germline V and J ends were trimmed by 4 bases and 2 bases, with 14 bases remaining between them. The CDR3 consists of 15 residues. The CDR3 loop is CASSVAGGAQETQYF. Here the CDR3 DNA reads TGTGCCAGCAGTGTGGCAGGGGGGGCACAAGAGACCCAGTACTTC.

The rearrangement uses TRBV30 and TRBJ2-3, with TRBD2 matching 7 bases. CDR1 is GTSNPN and CDR2 is SVGIG in the germline V gene (reference sequence). V lost 0 bases, J lost 6 bases, and 6 bases stayed unmatched. This CDR3 is 14 amino acids long. In nucleotides, the CDR3 is TGTGCCTGGAGTGTACGCGGGGGTTTCGATACGCAGTATTTT. Translating it yields CAWSVRGGFDTQYF.

This chain uses TRBV15 with TRBJ1-4; D gene unclear. The germline CDR1 and CDR2 sequences are LNHNV and YYDKDF (reference sequence). The CDR3 has 16 amino acids. Trimming removed 9 bases at V and 6 bases at J, with 23 bases between. The CDR3 DNA reads TGTGCCACTGCCCCGATGGTGGCGGGAAGGGATGAAAAACTGTTTTTT. Protein sequence: CATAPMVAGRDEKLFF.

The rearrangement links TRBV5-1 to TRBJ1-3, with 7 nucleotides matching TRBD1. V lost 3 bases and J lost 2; bases outside the gene matches: 8. Germline CDR1 and CDR2: SGHRS and YFSETQ. The CDR3 contains 16 residues. The CDR3 loop is CASSSQGGLAGNTIYF. The CDR3 region has the DNA TGCGCCAGCAGCTCCCAGGGGGGGCTGGCTGGAAACACCATATATTTT.

This sequence joins TRBV18 and TRBJ2-5, with TRBD1 matching 8 bases. The CDR3 loop spans 14 amino acids. The V gene's germline CDR1 is KGHSH and CDR2 LQKENI. J gave up 4 bases and V 0 bases, and 1 base lay outside the gene matches. CDR3 residues: CASSPPDRVETQYF. The CDR3 coding sequence is TGTGCCAGCTCACCACCGGACAGGGTAGAGACCCAGTACTTC.

The rearrangement joins TRBV5-6 to TRBJ1-1; no reliable D call. The CDR3 is 13 residues long. V was shortened by 4 bases and J by 0 bases, with 7 bases between the two germline ends. The germline CDR1 and CDR2 sequences are SGHDT and YYEEEE. The CDR3 DNA reads TGTGCCAGCAGCCCGGTCCTGAACACTGAAGCTTTCTTT. This sequence encodes CASSPVLNTEAFF.

The gene calls are TRBV19 and TRBJ2-1; the match to TRBD2 covers 16 bases. Germline trimming cut 3 bases from V and 3 bases from J; bases unmatched to any gene: 14. This CDR3 contains 21 residues. Germline CDR1 LNHDA, CDR2 SQIVND (reference sequence). The CDR3 loop is CASSIRGLAGGLVERYNEQFF. For the CDR3, the DNA is TGTGCCAGTAGTATCCGGGGACTAGCGGGGGGGCTGGTGGAACGCTACAATGAGCAGTTCTTC.

The rearrangement links TRBV19 to TRBJ2-2, with D perhaps matching TRBD1 or TRBD2 (7 bases each). V was pared by 2 bases and J by 2 bases, with 12 bases between. This CDR3 is built from 16 residues. Germline-derived CDR1 and CDR2 are LNHDA and SQIVND (reference sequence). CDR3 loop: CASSISGTVNTGELFF. CDR3 nucleotide sequence: TGTGCCAGTAGTATAAGCGGGACAGTTAACACCGGGGAGCTGTTTTTT.

In nucleotides, the CDR3 is TGTGCCAGCAGTTTATCTCCCAGGGGGGAGACCCAGTACTTC. It yields the protein CASSLSPRGETQYF. The V gene is TRBV27, the J gene TRBJ2-5; 7 positions match TRBD1. V shed 0 bases and J 5 bases; nucleotides not matched to a gene: 3. The CDR3 is made up of 14 amino acids. Germline-derived CDR1 and CDR2 are MNHEY and SMNVEV (reference sequence).